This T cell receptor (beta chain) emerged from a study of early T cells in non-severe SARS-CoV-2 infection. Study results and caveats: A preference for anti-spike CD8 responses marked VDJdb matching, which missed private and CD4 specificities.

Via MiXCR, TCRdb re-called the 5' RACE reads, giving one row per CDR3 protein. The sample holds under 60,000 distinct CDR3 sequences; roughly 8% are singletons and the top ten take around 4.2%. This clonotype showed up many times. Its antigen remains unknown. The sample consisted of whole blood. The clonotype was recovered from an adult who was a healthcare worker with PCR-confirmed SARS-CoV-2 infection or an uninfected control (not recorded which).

The CDR3: CSGEEGAGGEQFF. The CDR3 region has the DNA TGCAGCGGAGAGGAGGGAGCTGGGGGTGAGCAGTTCTTC. The rearrangement uses TRBV29-1 and TRBJ2-1; D possibly corresponds to TRBD2 (6 bases). The CDR3 covers 13 residues. V lost 7 bases and J 9 bases, leaving 19 bases between the germline ends. Germline CDR1 SQVTM, CDR2 ANQGSEA.